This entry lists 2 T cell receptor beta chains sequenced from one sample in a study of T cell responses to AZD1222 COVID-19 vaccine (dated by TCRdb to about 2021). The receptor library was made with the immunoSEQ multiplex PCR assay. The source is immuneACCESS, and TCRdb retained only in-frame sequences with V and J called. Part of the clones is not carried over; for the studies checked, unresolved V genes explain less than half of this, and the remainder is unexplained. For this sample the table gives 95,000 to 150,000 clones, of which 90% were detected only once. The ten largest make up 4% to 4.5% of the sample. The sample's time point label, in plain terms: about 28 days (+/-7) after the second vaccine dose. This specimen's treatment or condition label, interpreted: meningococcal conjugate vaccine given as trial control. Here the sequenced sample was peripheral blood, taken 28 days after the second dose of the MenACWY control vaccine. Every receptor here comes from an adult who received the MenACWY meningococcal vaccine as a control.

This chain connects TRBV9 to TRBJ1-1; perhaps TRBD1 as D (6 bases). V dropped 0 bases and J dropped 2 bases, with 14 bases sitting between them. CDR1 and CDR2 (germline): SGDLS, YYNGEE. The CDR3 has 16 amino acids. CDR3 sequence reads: CASSVEAGALNTEAFF. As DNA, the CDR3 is TGTGCCAGCAGCGTAGAGGCAGGGGCCCTAAACACTGAAGCTTTCTTT.

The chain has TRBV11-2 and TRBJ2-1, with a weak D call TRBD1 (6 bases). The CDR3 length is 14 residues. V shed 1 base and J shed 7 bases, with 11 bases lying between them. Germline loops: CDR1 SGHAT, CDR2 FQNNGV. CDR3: CASSLADRRNEQFF. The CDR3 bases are TGTGCCAGCAGCTTAGCCGACAGGAGGAATGAGCAGTTCTTC.